The entry below gives a single TCR beta chain sequence along with its context. Its antigen is currently unknown. The source of the sample is a study of cytomegalovirus exposure and HLA in healthy donors. Findings and limits, study-wide: Being productive about 87% or about 30% of the time was typical of most TCR beta V segments in an earlier analysis.

Deletions cut 7 bases from V and 9 bases from J, with 16 bases between. Germline-derived CDR1 and CDR2 are MNHEY and SMNVEV (reference sequence). The CDR3 length is 14 residues. The PCR employed 60 Vbeta primers together with 13 Jbeta primers. Measured with immunoSEQ multiplex PCR; TCRdb has only the in-frame clones, and not every one. Of some 110,000 clones listed, 75% to 85% are singletons. V usage is TRBV27 and J usage is TRBJ1-6; D might be TRBD1 (6 bases). The sequenced material came from PBMCs. This clonotype was sampled from a man over 45 in good health and CMV-seronegative. CDR3 DNA sequence: TGTGCCAGCACCCTGACAGGCAAAGGTTCACCCCTCCACTTT. It is translated as CASTLTGKGSPLHF.